This T cell receptor beta chain was identified during a study of spatial heterogeneity in lung cancer (dated by TCRdb to between 2018 and 2021). Study-wide context: Beta-chain transcripts were consistently detected in greater numbers than alpha-chain transcripts, which likely reflects a higher abundance of beta-chain transcripts. Both alpha and beta chains were TCR-sequenced in approximately 200 tumor regions, around 65 matched nontumor lung samples and some 56 PBMC samples obtained at surgery. In the raw uncorrected reads, each unique combination of TCR and UMI appeared more than ten times on average. Nonsynonymous mutation counts, determined by whole-exome sequencing of tumor tissue, were related to TCR repertoire features. In non-small cell lung cancer, the study made a quantitative comparison of TCR alpha and beta repertoires among multiple tumor regions, matched nontumor lung and blood.

This clonotype was detected many times. Its antigen is not yet known. Per-base quality was not reported, and no clone a single base away is much larger than it. From the cysteine through the phenylalanine, the CDR3 covers 14 amino acids. Only the CDR3 DNA is retained, 42 bases long and in frame from the first base. V loses 4 bases of germline sequence and J loses 10 bases, and the interval between the two ends is 20 bases. The time point label on this specimen signifies: sample taken at primary tumor resection. Whole RNA extracted from tumor and nontumor lung tissue, or from cryopreserved PBMC samples, was used for TCR sequencing without cell sorting. Samples were obtained from approximately 72 patients with early-stage, untreated non-small cell lung cancer from the lung TRACERx cohort. Only patients for whom sufficient RNA was available from at least two tumor regions were selected for TCR sequencing.

Overall results and qualifications from the work: Additional single-cell paired TCR alpha and beta sequencing was considered necessary to confirm, at a functional level, the hypothesis that regional TCRs recognize regional mutations. Ubiquitous expanded tumor TCRs were detected in blood more often at tumor resection than at routine follow-up.

Libraries came from 5' RACE. The instrument given in TCRdb is NextSeq 500. To allow correction of PCR and sequencing errors, the TCR library protocol tagged every TCR cDNA molecule with a unique molecular identifier. As for the original processing: TCR identification, UMI-based error correction and CDR3 extraction were performed with Decombinator tools. TCRs above a frequency of 2 per 1,000, corresponding to the top 1% of the tumor frequency distribution, were defined as expanded. Renyi diversity was computed with the R vegan package after each repertoire had been subsampled 100 times to 5,000 TCRs. To build CDR3 similarity networks, amino acid triplet string-kernel similarity was used, and CDR3s were connected when their pairwise similarity was above 0.82. TCRdb cleaned the public reads at Q25 with fastp, built clones with MiXCR and kept in-frame beta chains. Each CDR3 protein gets just one entry, which takes the most common genes and DNA from the rows behind it. It is TCRdb's table, rather than the study itself, that gives the V and J calls and clone size. This sample lists about 25,000 distinct CDR3 sequences; approximately 6.6% were detected once. In total, the top ten clones hold 13% to 15% of the sample.

This sequence uses TRBV12-3 or TRBV12-4 and TRBJ2-7, and the D gene may be TRBD1, 5 bases matching. The source of this sequence is a male donor with early-stage non-small cell lung cancer. Sequencing was performed on PBMCs, taken at surgery. Here the CDR3 is given as CASSSMGQGSSQYF. The DNA sequence is TGTGCCAGCAGTTCCATGGGGCAGGGAAGTAGTCAGTACTTC.